The 10 T cell receptor beta chains below come from one sample, sequenced in a study of cytomegalovirus exposure and HLA in healthy donors (dated by TCRdb to 2016 to 2017). To prepare the library, the immunoSEQ multiplex PCR assay was applied. A mixture of 60 forward primers for TCR Vbeta segments and 13 reverse primers for TCR Jbeta segments was used in the multiplex PCR. The table was pulled from immuneACCESS by TCRdb, which kept in-frame rearrangements only. Such tables lose some clones; where checked, under half of the loss comes from unresolved V genes, and the rest has no known cause. The sample profile shows approximately 170,000 clones; 70% to 80% of them were found once. The ten biggest clones cover more than 0.8% of the sample. Specimen: PBMCs. The origin of the receptors is a woman in her 40s in good health and CMV-seronegative.

This chain links TRBV11-2 with TRBJ1-1; 7 bases map to TRBD1. The CDR3 length is 13 residues. V shed 3 bases and J 5 bases; nucleotides not matched to a gene: 3. Per the germline V gene, CDR1 is SGHAT and CDR2 is FQNNGV. The CDR3 is CASSLQGETEAFF. The CDR3 DNA follows: TGTGCCAGCAGCTTGCAGGGGGAGACTGAAGCTTTCTTT. Complete variable domain (other parts from reference TRBV11-2 and TRBJ1-1): EAGVAQSPRYKIIEKRQSVAFWCNPISGHATLYWYQQILGQGPKLLIQFQNNGVVDDSQLPKDRFSAERLKGVDSTLKIQPAKLEDSAVYLCASSLQGETEAFFGQGTRLTVV.

V is TRBV6-1 and J is TRBJ1-4; D ambiguous. V was clipped by 3 bases and J by 1 base, with 6 bases between them. The CDR3 spans 14 residues. CDR1 is MNHNS, CDR2 SASEGT, per germline. CDR3 DNA: TGTGCCAGCAGTGAGGGGAGAACTAATGAAAAACTGTTTTTT. Translated: CASSEGRTNEKLFF.

The V call is TRBV5-1, the J call TRBJ2-3; 11 nucleotides agree with TRBD2. The length of the CDR3 is 19 residues. V lost 2 bases and J lost 2; bases outside the gene matches: 13. The V gene's germline CDR1 is SGHRS and CDR2 YFSETQ. The CDR3 sequence: CASSFPKLRLAGTTDTQYF. The CDR3 DNA reads TGCGCCAGCAGCTTCCCCAAGCTGCGACTAGCGGGGACCACAGATACGCAGTATTTT. Full variable domain (missing parts from reference TRBV5-1 and TRBJ2-3): KAGVTQTPRYLIKTRGQQVTLSCSPISGHRSVSWYQQTPGQGLQFLFEYFSETQRNKGNFPGRFSGRQFSNSRSEMNVSTLELGDSALYLCASSFPKLRLAGTTDTQYFGPGTRLTVL.

This chain links TRBV28 with TRBJ1-4; D is perhaps TRBD1 (5 bases). The CDR3 covers 14 residues. Germline CDR1 is MDHEN and CDR2 is SYDVKM. The V end was cut by 5 bases, the J end by 0 bases, with 7 bases between. In DNA, the CDR3 is TGTGCCAGCAGTGACAGCGCAACTAATGAAAAACTGTTTTTT. This gives the protein CASSDSATNEKLFF.

This clone has a single count. V usage is TRBV5-1 and J usage is TRBJ2-2, with 8 nucleotides matching TRBD2. The CDR3 covers 15 residues. V lost 5 bases to trimming and J lost 3 bases; unmatched junction nucleotides: 6. Germline V lookup: CDR1 SGHRS, CDR2 YFSETQ. For the CDR3, the DNA is TGCGCCAGCAGAACCCAAGCGGGGGACACCGGGGAGCTGTTTTTT. Translation: CASRTQAGDTGELFF.

The CDR3 DNA sequence: TGTGCCAGCAGCGTATGGACGGGACTAACAACCGGGGAGCTGTTTTTT. Translating gives CASSVWTGLTTGELFF. The chain has TRBV5-4 and TRBJ2-2, with 7 bases fitting TRBD2. CDR1 and CDR2 from the germline V gene are SGHNT and YYREEE (reference sequence). The V gene end was trimmed by 4 bases and the J gene end by 5 bases; junction bases not matched to a gene: 11. The CDR3 sequence is 16 residues long.

The chain recombines TRBV2 with TRBJ2-3; the match to TRBD2 covers 9 bases. The CDR3 loop spans 16 amino acids. J gave up 4 bases and V 8 bases, and 13 bases lay outside the gene matches. In germline, CDR1 is SNHLY, CDR2 FYNNEI. The CDR3: CASAGASGTGADTQYF. The CDR3 region has the DNA TGTGCCAGCGCGGGGGCTAGCGGGACGGGGGCAGATACGCAGTATTTT.

The chain combines TRBV13 with TRBJ2-2; 7 nucleotides align to TRBD2. V gave up 0 bases and J gave up 2 bases; unmatched junction bases: 18. This CDR3 has 21 amino acids. Germline CDR1 PRHDT, CDR2 FYEKMQ (reference sequence). CDR3 in amino acids: CASSLGRVGEGPSINTGELFF. In nucleotides, the CDR3 is TGTGCCAGCAGCTTAGGCCGAGTGGGGGAGGGCCCATCCATAAACACCGGGGAGCTGTTTTTT.

V and J are TRBV29-1 and TRBJ2-3, with D possibly TRBD2 on 5 matching bases. The CDR3 extends over 11 amino acids. Trimming removed 8 bases from V and 8 bases from J, with 14 bases in between. From germline, CDR1 is SQVTM and CDR2 ANQGSEA. CDR3 DNA sequence: TGCAGCTCAACGAGGGAAGGTACGCAGTATTTT. Amino acid sequence: CSSTREGTQYF.

This clone was counted only a few times. The chain links TRBV21-1 to TRBJ2-5; no check of the table's D call, TRBD1, against the DNA was made. TRBV21-1 is deemed a pseudogene. The CDR3 extends over 18 amino acids. The CDR3 reads CASSWDEGGQGVGETQYF. The CDR3 nucleotides are TGTGCCAGCAGCTGGGACGAGGGGGGACAGGGGGTCGGAGAGACCCAGTACTTC.